The subject of this entry is one TCR beta chain. What it binds is unknown. Collection occurred without any documented infections or immune events in donors. With 6 bases clipped from V and 10 bases from J, the junction kept 7 bases outside the gene matches. The CDR3 covers 15 residues. Germline V gene data show CDR1 as MDHEN and CDR2 as SYDVKM. These data come from a study of identifying expanded T cells in peripheral blood. Study findings and constraints: Roughly two-week clone count variance significantly increased as total template count grew. Roughly 1.2 clones differed between technical replicates, versus about 16 and 19 over time.

Repertoires were generated with immunoSEQ multiplex PCR, while TCRdb's copy carries only in-frame clones and drops some. The table records some 91,000 clones, approximately 88% of them present only once. The TCR was taken from a person between 18 and 69 years old in good health. The J gene is TRBJ2-1, the V gene TRBV28; 15 positions match TRBD2. Input material: blood. The CDR3 DNA reads as TGTGCCAGCAGGTCGACCGGGACTAGCGGGAGGGAGCAGTTCTTC. It specifies CASRSTGTSGREQFF.